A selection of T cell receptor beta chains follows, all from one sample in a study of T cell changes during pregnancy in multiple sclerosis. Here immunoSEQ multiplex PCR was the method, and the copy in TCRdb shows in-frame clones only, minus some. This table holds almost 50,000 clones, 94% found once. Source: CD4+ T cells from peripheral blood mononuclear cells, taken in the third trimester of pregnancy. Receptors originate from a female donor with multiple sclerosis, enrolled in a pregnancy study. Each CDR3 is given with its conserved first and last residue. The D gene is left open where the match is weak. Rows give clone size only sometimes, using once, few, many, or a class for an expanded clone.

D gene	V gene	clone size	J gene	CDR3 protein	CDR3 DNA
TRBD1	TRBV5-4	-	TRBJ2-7	CASSGGIHQGAYEQYF	TGTGCCAGCAGCGGGGGAATTCATCAGGGGGCGTACGAGCAGTACTTC
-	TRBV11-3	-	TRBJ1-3	CASSKRGNTIYF	TGTGCCAGCAGCAAGAGAGGAAACACCATATATTTT
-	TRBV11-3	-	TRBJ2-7	CASSLDKLTSREQYF	TGTGCCAGCAGCTTAGATAAACTAACCTCGCGCGAGCAGTACTTC
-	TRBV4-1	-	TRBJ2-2	CASSSYSNPNTGELFF	TGCGCCAGCAGCTCCTATAGCAATCCGAACACCGGGGAGCTGTTTTTT
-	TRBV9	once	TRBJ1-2	CASSAPLRYGYTF	TGTGCCAGCAGCGCTCCCCTTCGCTATGGCTACACCTTC
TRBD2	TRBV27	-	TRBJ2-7	CASSLGNAGEGYEQYF	TGTGCCAGCAGTTTAGGTAATGCGGGAGAAGGATACGAGCAGTACTTC
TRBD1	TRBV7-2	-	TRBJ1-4	CASSRTGHRVGEKLFF	TGTGCCAGCAGCCGGACAGGGCATCGAGTTGGCGAAAAACTGTTTTTT
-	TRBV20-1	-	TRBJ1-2	CSARPYGDYTF	TGCAGTGCCAGACCCTATGGTGACTACACCTTC
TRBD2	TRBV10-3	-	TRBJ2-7	CAISEASGSSTYEQYF	TGTGCCATCAGTGAGGCTAGCGGGAGCAGTACCTACGAGCAGTACTTC
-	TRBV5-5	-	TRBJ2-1	CASSFIAVTNNEQFF	TGTGCCAGCAGTTTTATAGCGGTCACAAACAATGAGCAGTTCTTC
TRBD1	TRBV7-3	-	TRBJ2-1	CASSNRPGQGYNEQFF	TGTGCCAGCAGCAACAGACCGGGACAGGGTTACAATGAGCAGTTCTTC
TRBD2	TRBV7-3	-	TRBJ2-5	CASSLGLAGVETQYF	TGTGCCAGCAGCCTAGGACTAGCGGGAGTAGAGACCCAGTACTTC
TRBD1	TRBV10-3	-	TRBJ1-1	CAISQGAVNTEAFF	TGTGCCATCAGTCAGGGGGCGGTGAACACTGAAGCTTTCTTT
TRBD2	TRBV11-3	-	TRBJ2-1	CASSLVGLAGSNEQFF	TGTGCCAGCAGCTTAGTCGGGCTAGCGGGCTCCAATGAGCAGTTCTTC
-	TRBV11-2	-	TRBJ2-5	CASSLGSAGVIRETQYF	TGTGCCAGCAGCTTAGGCTCCGCAGGGGTAATAAGGGAGACCCAGTACTTC
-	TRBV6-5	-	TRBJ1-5	CASSSVPNQPQHF	TGTGCCAGCAGTTCAGTCCCTAATCAGCCCCAGCATTTT
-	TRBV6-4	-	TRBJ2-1	CASSEGGGGGREKFF	TGTGCCAGCAGTGAGGGGGGCGGCGGGGGTAGGGAAAAGTTCTTC
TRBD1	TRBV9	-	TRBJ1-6	CASSVRDRGWGSPLHF	TGTGCCAGCAGCGTCCGGGACAGGGGGTGGGGTTCACCCCTCCACTTT
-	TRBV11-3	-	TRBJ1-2	CASSSTAKYGYTF	TGTGCCAGCAGCTCGACAGCGAAATATGGCTACACCTTC
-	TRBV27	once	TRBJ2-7	CASSQGIHPYEQYF	TGTGCCAGCAGTCAGGGAATCCACCCCTACGAGCAGTACTTC